A selection of T cell receptor beta chains follows, all from one sample in a study of CD8+ T cells in alopecia areata. Clones were read by immunoSEQ multiplex PCR, and TCRdb kept only the in-frame ones, dropping some. The table records tens of thousands of clones, roughly 51% of them present only once. Sequencing was done on a sample of NKG2D-high CD8+ T cells sorted from blood. The receptors here all came from a human donor with alopecia areata. The CDR3 runs from the conserved cysteine through the conserved F or W. Each record gives: J gene, D gene, clone size, V gene, CDR3 protein, CDR3 DNA. D genes are given only for firm matches. Where a row states a size, it is once, few, many or the class of an expanded clone; other rows omit it.

j_call: TRBJ1-1; d_call: -; clone_size: few; v_call: TRBV7-9; cdr3_aa: CASSLEFTEAFF; cdr3_nt: TGTGCCAGCAGCTTAGAATTCACTGAAGCTTTCTTT
j_call: TRBJ2-2; d_call: -; clone_size: -; v_call: TRBV13; cdr3_aa: CASSRHNTGELFF; cdr3_nt: TGTGCCAGCAGCCGACATAACACCGGGGAGCTGTTTTTT
j_call: TRBJ2-5; d_call: TRBD1; clone_size: few; v_call: TRBV4-1; cdr3_aa: CASSQRGQEPETQYF; cdr3_nt: TGCGCCAGCAGCCAGCGCGGACAGGAACCGGAGACCCAGTACTTC
j_call: TRBJ2-5; d_call: -; clone_size: few; v_call: TRBV4-1; cdr3_aa: CASSQGPDETQYF; cdr3_nt: TGCGCCAGCAGCCAAGGGCCGGACGAGACCCAGTACTTC
j_call: TRBJ1-5; d_call: -; clone_size: -; v_call: TRBV2; cdr3_aa: CASSEYRAGNQPQHF; cdr3_nt: TGTGCCAGCAGTGAATACAGGGCCGGCAATCAGCCCCAGCATTTT
j_call: TRBJ2-6; d_call: -; clone_size: -; v_call: TRBV13; cdr3_aa: CASNSRVMGSGANVLTF; cdr3_nt: TGTGCCAGCAACTCAAGAGTTATGGGTTCTGGGGCCAACGTCCTGACTTTC
j_call: TRBJ2-7; d_call: TRBD1; clone_size: -; v_call: TRBV29-1; cdr3_aa: CSALGDSSYEQYF; cdr3_nt: TGCAGCGCCCTAGGGGACAGTTCCTACGAGCAGTACTTC
j_call: TRBJ2-3; d_call: -; clone_size: -; v_call: TRBV7-9; cdr3_aa: CASSPSPDTQYF; cdr3_nt: TGTGCCAGCAGCCCCTCTCCGGATACGCAGTATTTT
j_call: TRBJ2-1; d_call: -; clone_size: few; v_call: TRBV18; cdr3_aa: CASSSKRGDNEQFF; cdr3_nt: TGTGCCAGCTCATCCAAAAGAGGCGACAATGAGCAGTTCTTC
j_call: TRBJ2-7; d_call: TRBD2; clone_size: -; v_call: TRBV5-6; cdr3_aa: CASSNQAGAYEQYF; cdr3_nt: TGTGCCAGCAGCAACCAAGCGGGGGCCTACGAGCAGTACTTC
j_call: TRBJ2-7; d_call: -; clone_size: -; v_call: TRBV28; cdr3_aa: CASSLGRGVLFYEQYF; cdr3_nt: TGTGCCAGCAGTTTAGGCAGGGGAGTGTTGTTCTACGAGCAGTACTTC
j_call: TRBJ2-5; d_call: -; clone_size: -; v_call: TRBV29-1; cdr3_aa: CSVTTVYQETQYF; cdr3_nt: TGCAGCGTAACGACAGTGTACCAAGAGACCCAGTACTTC
j_call: TRBJ2-5; d_call: -; clone_size: -; v_call: TRBV4-1; cdr3_aa: CASSQATGQETQYF; cdr3_nt: TGCGCCAGCAGCCAAGCCACAGGCCAAGAGACCCAGTACTTC
j_call: TRBJ2-1; d_call: -; clone_size: -; v_call: TRBV28; cdr3_aa: CATTSSYYNEQFF; cdr3_nt: TGTGCCACCACATCCTCCTACTACAATGAGCAGTTCTTC
j_call: TRBJ2-2; d_call: -; clone_size: few; v_call: TRBV10-3; cdr3_aa: CAISELSGDTGELFF; cdr3_nt: TGTGCCATCAGTGAGTTGTCCGGGGACACCGGGGAGCTGTTTTTT
j_call: TRBJ1-1; d_call: -; clone_size: -; v_call: TRBV30; cdr3_aa: CAWIDGRAEAFF; cdr3_nt: TGTGCCTGGATTGACGGGCGGGCTGAAGCTTTCTTT
j_call: TRBJ2-3; d_call: -; clone_size: -; v_call: TRBV29-1; cdr3_aa: CSVVHGTVQDTQYF; cdr3_nt: TGCAGCGTTGTACACGGGACGGTCCAGGATACGCAGTATTTT
j_call: TRBJ1-1; d_call: -; clone_size: few; v_call: TRBV29-1; cdr3_aa: CSVEEGDYTEAFF; cdr3_nt: TGCAGCGTTGAAGAGGGGGACTACACTGAAGCTTTCTTT
j_call: TRBJ2-5; d_call: TRBD2; clone_size: -; v_call: TRBV29-1; cdr3_aa: CSVQERDEAQETQYF; cdr3_nt: TGCAGCGTTCAAGAGCGGGATGAAGCCCAAGAGACCCAGTACTTC
j_call: TRBJ1-1; d_call: -; clone_size: -; v_call: TRBV6-5; cdr3_aa: CASSPGGTEAFF; cdr3_nt: TGTGCCAGCAGTCCGGGTGGGACTGAAGCTTTCTTT
j_call: TRBJ1-2; d_call: -; clone_size: -; v_call: TRBV29-1; cdr3_aa: CSVEDDRKNYGYTF; cdr3_nt: TGCAGCGTTGAAGATGATCGGAAAAACTATGGCTACACCTTC
j_call: TRBJ2-1; d_call: TRBD2; clone_size: -; v_call: TRBV29-1; cdr3_aa: CSLEREVNEQFF; cdr3_nt: TGCAGCCTCGAGCGGGAGGTGAATGAGCAGTTCTTC
j_call: TRBJ2-1; d_call: -; clone_size: few; v_call: TRBV27; cdr3_aa: CASSLAQGNEQFF; cdr3_nt: TGTGCCAGCAGTTTAGCCCAGGGAAATGAGCAGTTCTTC
j_call: TRBJ2-2; d_call: TRBD1; clone_size: many; v_call: TRBV19; cdr3_aa: CASRDRGAGELFF; cdr3_nt: TGTGCCAGTAGAGACAGGGGAGCCGGGGAGCTGTTTTTT
j_call: TRBJ2-7; d_call: -; clone_size: -; v_call: TRBV25-1; cdr3_aa: CASSEWEASYEQYF; cdr3_nt: TGTGCCAGCAGTGAATGGGAAGCCTCCTACGAGCAGTACTTC
j_call: TRBJ2-1; d_call: TRBD1; clone_size: -; v_call: TRBV29-1; cdr3_aa: CSVGGTGAYNEQFF; cdr3_nt: TGCAGCGTTGGAGGGACAGGGGCCTACAATGAGCAGTTCTTC
j_call: TRBJ2-7; d_call: TRBD2; clone_size: -; v_call: TRBV5-6; cdr3_aa: CASSLETGGTYEQYF; cdr3_nt: TGTGCCAGCAGCTTGGAAACGGGGGGGACCTACGAGCAGTACTTC
j_call: TRBJ2-2; d_call: -; clone_size: -; v_call: TRBV30; cdr3_aa: CAWSDTGELFF; cdr3_nt: TGTGCCTGGAGCGATACCGGGGAGCTGTTTTTT
j_call: TRBJ2-5; d_call: -; clone_size: -; v_call: TRBV29-1; cdr3_aa: CSVEGIAETQYF; cdr3_nt: TGCAGCGTTGAAGGCATTGCGGAGACCCAGTACTTC
j_call: TRBJ2-2; d_call: -; clone_size: -; v_call: TRBV19; cdr3_aa: CASTGTPNTGELFF; cdr3_nt: TGTGCCAGCACCGGGACTCCGAACACCGGGGAGCTGTTTTTT
j_call: TRBJ1-1; d_call: -; clone_size: -; v_call: TRBV6-6; cdr3_aa: CASILSMDTEAFF; cdr3_nt: TGTGCCAGCATTCTGTCTATGGACACTGAAGCTTTCTTT
j_call: TRBJ2-7; d_call: -; clone_size: -; v_call: TRBV29-1; cdr3_aa: CSVEIAGAYEQYF; cdr3_nt: TGCAGCGTTGAAATCGCAGGGGCCTACGAGCAGTACTTC
j_call: TRBJ2-7; d_call: -; clone_size: -; v_call: TRBV5-1; cdr3_aa: CASSFGQGPYEQYF; cdr3_nt: TGCGCCAGCAGCTTTGGGCAGGGGCCCTACGAGCAGTACTTC
j_call: TRBJ2-3; d_call: -; clone_size: once; v_call: TRBV9; cdr3_aa: CASSAGAAPTQYF; cdr3_nt: TGTGCCAGCAGCGCGGGGGCTGCCCCAACGCAGTATTTT
j_call: TRBJ1-5; d_call: -; clone_size: -; v_call: TRBV4-1; cdr3_aa: CASSPGGNQPQHF; cdr3_nt: TGCGCCAGCAGCCCGGGGGGCAATCAGCCCCAGCATTTT
j_call: TRBJ2-3; d_call: -; clone_size: few; v_call: TRBV29-1; cdr3_aa: CSVVGMRTDTQYF; cdr3_nt: TGCAGCGTTGTTGGCATGCGGACAGATACGCAGTATTTT
j_call: TRBJ1-1; d_call: -; clone_size: -; v_call: TRBV30; cdr3_aa: CAWRTRAPPGNEAFF; cdr3_nt: TGTGCCTGGAGAACCCGGGCTCCACCGGGCAATGAAGCTTTCTTT
j_call: TRBJ2-5; d_call: -; clone_size: few; v_call: TRBV9; cdr3_aa: CASSTGGRGEDSEETQYF; cdr3_nt: TGTGCCAGCAGCACCGGGGGAAGGGGAGAGGACTCAGAAGAGACCCAGTACTTC
j_call: TRBJ2-3; d_call: TRBD1; clone_size: once; v_call: TRBV4-3; cdr3_aa: CASSLEEGTGRIGTDTQYF; cdr3_nt: TGCGCCAGCAGCCTAGAAGAAGGGACAGGGAGAATTGGCACAGATACGCAGTATTTT
j_call: TRBJ1-5; d_call: -; clone_size: -; v_call: TRBV15; cdr3_aa: CATSRDADSYQPQHF; cdr3_nt: TGTGCCACCAGCAGAGATGCTGACAGCTATCAGCCCCAGCATTTT
j_call: TRBJ2-7; d_call: -; clone_size: -; v_call: TRBV5-1; cdr3_aa: CASSGDTPVVGLYEQYF; cdr3_nt: TGCGCCAGCAGCGGGGACACCCCCGTCGTTGGATTATACGAGCAGTACTTC
j_call: TRBJ2-1; d_call: -; clone_size: -; v_call: TRBV11-1; cdr3_aa: CASSLEYDEQFF; cdr3_nt: TGTGCCAGCAGCTTAGAGTACGATGAGCAGTTCTTC
j_call: TRBJ2-7; d_call: -; clone_size: -; v_call: TRBV28; cdr3_aa: CASSTTAYEQYF; cdr3_nt: TGTGCCAGCAGTACTACCGCCTACGAGCAGTACTTC
j_call: TRBJ1-6; d_call: TRBD1; clone_size: -; v_call: TRBV2; cdr3_aa: CATGQGTASPLHF; cdr3_nt: TGTGCCACGGGACAGGGTACGGCTTCACCCCTCCACTTT
j_call: TRBJ2-7; d_call: -; clone_size: few; v_call: TRBV28; cdr3_aa: CASSPLLSSYEQYF; cdr3_nt: TGTGCCAGCAGTCCCCTCCTGAGCTCCTACGAGCAGTACTTC
j_call: TRBJ2-7; d_call: -; clone_size: -; v_call: TRBV27; cdr3_aa: CASSRPYSYEQYF; cdr3_nt: TGTGCCAGCAGTAGACCGTACTCCTACGAGCAGTACTTC
j_call: TRBJ2-7; d_call: -; clone_size: -; v_call: TRBV5-1; cdr3_aa: CASSLAAEDYEQYF; cdr3_nt: TGCGCCAGCAGCTTGGCGGCGGAGGACTACGAGCAGTACTTC
j_call: TRBJ2-3; d_call: -; clone_size: -; v_call: TRBV2; cdr3_aa: CASSVEGALTDTQYF; cdr3_nt: TGTGCCAGCAGTGTGGAGGGTGCCCTCACAGATACGCAGTATTTT
j_call: TRBJ2-5; d_call: -; clone_size: few; v_call: TRBV28; cdr3_aa: CATTKPETQETQYF; cdr3_nt: TGTGCCACCACGAAACCGGAAACCCAAGAGACCCAGTACTTC
j_call: TRBJ2-7; d_call: TRBD2; clone_size: -; v_call: TRBV29-1; cdr3_aa: CSVLGLAGTYEQYF; cdr3_nt: TGCAGCGTCCTGGGACTAGCGGGGACCTACGAGCAGTACTTC
j_call: TRBJ2-7; d_call: -; clone_size: few; v_call: TRBV15; cdr3_aa: CATSPASDYEQYF; cdr3_nt: TGTGCCACCAGCCCCGCGTCTGACTACGAGCAGTACTTC
j_call: TRBJ2-4; d_call: -; clone_size: few; v_call: TRBV5-1; cdr3_aa: CASSLDRPGAKNIQYF; cdr3_nt: TGCGCCAGCAGCTTGGACAGGCCCGGGGCCAAAAACATTCAGTACTTC
j_call: TRBJ1-1; d_call: -; clone_size: few; v_call: TRBV7-9; cdr3_aa: CASSFDSTGTTEAFF; cdr3_nt: TGTGCCAGCAGCTTTGACAGTACAGGGACCACTGAAGCTTTCTTT